Here is one TCR beta chain with its context. This clonotype came up many times. Its antigen target is currently unknown. Base qualities were left out, and no much larger clone turns up one base away. Sequenced using an Illumina NovaSeq 6000. TCRalpha and TCRbeta cDNA libraries were constructed by 5'RACE with constant-segment primers, with sample barcodes and unique molecular identifiers being introduced. RNA was extracted from every sample with Trizol reagent. Library amplification was performed in two PCR steps, and a second sample barcode and Illumina TruSeq adapters were introduced in the second step. Libraries were sequenced on an Illumina NovaSeq with 2 x 150 bp paired-end reads. Under the source paper's analysis protocol: Reads were demultiplexed and collapsed into UMI-guided consensus sequences with migec v1.2.7. Using mixcr v2.1.11, the UMI consensuses were aligned to TRA and TRB V and J templates and assembled into clonotypes. Clonotypes were classified as expanded or contracted when called significant by both edgeR and NoisET, with noise models trained on biological replicates. For edgeR calls, the thresholds were a false discovery rate-adjusted p below 0.01 and a log2 fold-change of 1. As an exploratory analysis of dynamics, max-normalized trajectories of the 1000 most abundant clonotypes were examined with PCA combined with hierarchical clustering. Separately sequenced CD4+ and CD8+ repertoires were used to assign a CD4 or CD8 phenotype to each responding clone. The public reads were reprocessed in TCRdb via fastp at Q25 and MiXCR, keeping in-frame beta chains. Every CDR3 protein is listed once, alongside the most common genes and DNA of its rows. TCRdb, rather than the study authors, made the V and J calls. The sample includes approximately 400,000 distinct CDR3 sequences, with roughly 18% observed a single time. The top ten constitute 20% to 25% of the sample.

CDR1 DFQATT and CDR2 SNEGSKA are derived from the germline V gene (reference sequence). V is clipped by 6 bases and J by 0 bases, and the sequence between their germline boundaries is 9 bases long. Taken from cysteine to phenylalanine, the CDR3 has 13 residues. Only the CDR3 DNA is retained, 39 bases long and in frame from the first base. The data belong to a study of T-cell memory formation after mild COVID-19 (dated by TCRdb to about 2021). For the wider study: TCR sequence clusters from the two donors were found to be largely donor specific. In a couple of donors, T-cell clones that expanded and contracted after mild COVID-19 were followed by sequencing TCRalpha and TCRbeta repertoires longitudinally. The cohort was made up of two young adult volunteers, one female and one male, who were previously healthy.

PBMCs were isolated by Ficoll-Paque density gradient centrifugation. The investigation overall reported the following: Contracting CD4+ clones were located mainly in the CM and EM memory subsets, whereas CD8+ clones were found to be enriched in EMRA. Whether the second-wave clones peaking on day 37 were SARS-CoV-2 specific was not confirmed. Clones that contracted from day 15 to 85 showed balanced CD4/CD8 phenotypes, whereas a second wave of clones that expanded from day 15 to 37 leaned towards CD4+. Only a couple of mild cases were covered in the study, and larger cohorts including severe cases with pre-infection samples were considered necessary. Some responding clones were detected in pre-infection memory, which suggested that pre-existing cross-reactive memory T cells had joined the SARS-CoV-2 response.

The sequence came from a man younger than 30 who had mild COVID-19 (a few samples of this study predate the infection). The sample titles of this study are shuffled in the database, so cell type and time point are left out; the donor was told from shared clones. The sequenced material came from PBMCs or a T cell subset sorted from them (not recorded which). The sequence links TRBV20-1 to TRBJ2-1, with TRBD2 perhaps the D gene, on 5 matching bases. CDR3 loop: CSATGYSYNEQFF. The sequenced DNA is TGCAGTGCCACGGGATACTCCTACAATGAGCAGTTCTTC.